This T cell receptor (beta chain) derives from a study of T cells in Graves' hyperthyroidism and ophthalmopathy. The study's findings and limits: Ophthalmopathy onset followed model prediction by a median around 6.9 months. Most clonotypes expanded in thyroid above 0.001 were likewise present in blood.

The V end was cut by 0 bases, the J end by 7 bases, with 12 bases between. Looked up from germline, CDR1 is LGHNA and CDR2 is YSLEER. The CDR3 has 15 amino acids. The table lists this clonotype with a few counts. Antigen specificity is unknown. Stable disease denoted Graves' hyperthyroidism without ophthalmopathy progression within 18 months. Diagnosis rested on symptoms, serum thyroxine and TRAb, thyroid ultrasound, and orbital computed tomography. What was amplified from RNA transcripts were TCR beta CDR3 regions. The HTBI primer set drove a first-round RT-PCR of the TCR CDR3. One entry per CDR3 protein, called by TCRdb with MiXCR from the multiplex PCR reads. The sample yields under 700,000 distinct CDR3 sequences, 16% seen once.

The TCR comes from a woman younger than 35 with Graves' hyperthyroidism. Sequenced sample: blood. The chain recombines TRBV4-3 with TRBJ1-4; D gene uncertain. CDR3 DNA sequence: TGCGCCAGCAGCCAAGAATCGGCCGACTTTGAAAAACTGTTTTTT. The encoded protein is CASSQESADFEKLFF.